The next 28 T cell receptor beta chains were all read from a single sample in a study of T cell responses to AZD1222 COVID-19 vaccine. Libraries were prepared by immunoSEQ multiplex PCR; TCRdb keeps only in-frame clonotypes and omits some of them. The sample consists of about 260,000 clones, more than 80% of them appearing once. Sequences were derived from peripheral blood, sampled on day 0 of AZD1222 vaccination. Receptors originate from an adult in good health.

This chain connects TRBV7-9 to TRBJ1-2, with 9 bases aligning to TRBD1. The CDR3 sequence is 14 residues long. The germline gives CDR1 SEHNR, CDR2 FQNEAQ (reference sequence). With V trimmed by 3 bases and J by 5 bases, 4 bases remained unmatched. This CDR3 is CASSFETGGYGYTF. The CDR3 DNA reads TGTGCCAGCAGCTTCGAGACAGGGGGGTATGGCTACACCTTC. Complete variable domain (other parts from reference TRBV7-9 and TRBJ1-2): DTGVSQNPRHKITKRGQNVTFRCDPISEHNRLYWYRQTLGQGPEFLTYFQNEAQLEKSRLLSDRFSAERPKGSFSTLEIQRTEQGDSAMYLCASSFETGGYGYTFGSGTRLTVV.

J is TRBJ1-2 and V is TRBV28; D call uncertain. The V end lost 6 bases, the J end lost 0 bases, and 17 bases lay between the germline ends. CDR3 length: 16 residues. Germline values: CDR1 MDHEN, CDR2 SYDVKM. Here the CDR3 DNA reads TGTGCCAGCAGAAACCCGCAGCGGAATGCTAACTATGGCTACACCTTC. Residues: CASRNPQRNANYGYTF.

The sample holds one count of this clone. The chain couples TRBV28 to TRBJ2-7, with 8 bases lining up with TRBD1. The CDR3 runs to 15 residues. The germline gives CDR1 MDHEN, CDR2 SYDVKM. V shed 7 bases and J 5 bases; nucleotides not matched to a gene: 13. The CDR3 region has the DNA TGTGCCAGCACCATAGGACAGGGAAACGTCAACGAGCAGTACTTC. It translates to CASTIGQGNVNEQYF. Filled out from reference TRBV28 and TRBJ2-7, the complete variable domain reads DVKVTQSSRYLVKRTGEKVFLECVQDMDHENMFWYRQDPGLGLRLIYFSYDVKMKEKGDIPEGYSVSREKKERFSLILESASTNQTSMYLCASTIGQGNVNEQYFGPGTRLTVT.

The chain carries TRBV2 and TRBJ1-3, with a possible D match to TRBD1 (5 bases). Germline assignment: CDR1 SNHLY and CDR2 FYNNEI. Trimming pared 5 bases from V and 1 base from J, leaving 12 bases between. The length of the CDR3 is 15 residues. This CDR3 reads CASSLGPRSGNTIYF. CDR3 coding DNA: TGTGCCAGCAGTTTGGGACCGAGATCTGGAAACACCATATATTTT.

The chain uses TRBV27 and TRBJ2-7; tentative D call: TRBD2 (6 bases). The germline V gene has CDR1 MNHEY and CDR2 SMNVEV (reference sequence). The CDR3 has 15 amino acids. Trimming stripped 1 base from V and 3 bases from J, with 13 bases between. The CDR3 DNA is TGTGCCAGCAGTTTATGGGGCGGGACGGGCTACGAGCAGTACTTC. Translating it yields CASSLWGGTGYEQYF.

CDR3 loop: CASSILGTGDTEAFF. CDR3 sequence (DNA): TGTGCCAGTAGTATCTTGGGGACAGGGGACACTGAAGCTTTCTTT. This sequence joins TRBV19 and TRBJ1-1; 10 nucleotides align to TRBD1. This CDR3 has 15 residues. V was pared by 3 bases and J by 3 bases, with 4 bases of the junction left unmatched. Germline CDR1 reads LNHDA; CDR2 reads SQIVND (reference sequence).

The chain has TRBV5-1 and TRBJ1-4, with D possibly matching TRBD1 (5 bases). The CDR3 has 18 amino acids. V lost 0 bases and J 0 bases, leaving 15 bases between the germline ends. From germline, CDR1 is SGHRS and CDR2 YFSETQ. CDR3 amino acids: CASSLGIGAAATNEKLFF. CDR3 DNA sequence: TGCGCCAGCAGCTTGGGGATAGGGGCAGCGGCAACTAATGAAAAACTGTTTTTT.

This clone is a singleton in its sample. The gene calls are TRBV5-6 and TRBJ2-7, with a weak D call TRBD1 (6 bases). Deletions cut 0 bases from V and 7 bases from J, with 14 bases between. The V gene's germline CDR1 is SGHDT and CDR2 YYEEEE. The CDR3 sequence is 14 residues long. CDR3 loop: CASSLGGRGFEQYF. The CDR3 DNA sequence: TGTGCCAGCAGCTTGGGAGGTAGGGGGTTTGAGCAGTACTTC.

This clone was counted a single time. V usage is TRBV28 and J usage is TRBJ1-4; the D is unclear. The CDR3 has 13 amino acids. Between the trimmed V and J ends, which lost 7 bases and 8 bases, there was a span of 14 bases. Germline V gives CDR1 MDHEN, CDR2 SYDVKM. This CDR3 reads CASIRAPREKLFF. CDR3 DNA: TGTGCCAGCATCCGGGCGCCGAGGGAAAAACTGTTTTTT.

V usage is TRBV11-2 and J usage is TRBJ2-3, with 9 bases lining up with TRBD2. V shed 3 bases and J 2 bases; nucleotides not matched to a gene: 6. The germline CDR1 and CDR2 sequences are SGHAT and FQNNGV. The length of the CDR3 is 16 residues. CDR3 coding DNA: TGTGCCAGCAGCTTCCTAAGCGGGGGGATCACAGATACGCAGTATTTT. Its translation: CASSFLSGGITDTQYF.

This rearrangement joins TRBV5-5 to TRBJ2-4; no reliable D call. The V gene's germline CDR1 is SGHKS and CDR2 YYEKEE (reference sequence). This CDR3 is built from 11 residues. The V end lost 4 bases, the J end lost 6 bases, and 5 bases lay between the germline ends. The CDR3 bases are TGTGCCAGCAGCCTTGGAAACATTCAGTACTTC. It specifies CASSLGNIQYF.

The chain is built from TRBV4-1 and TRBJ2-3; 9 nucleotides align to TRBD2. V lost 3 bases and J lost 0; bases outside the gene matches: 1. Germline CDR1 MGHRA, CDR2 YSYEKL. The CDR3 totals 15 residues. CDR3 bases: TGCGCCAGCAGCCAGCTAGCGGGAAGCACAGATACGCAGTATTTT. Its translation: CASSQLAGSTDTQYF.

The rearrangement joins TRBV28 to TRBJ2-7; D might be TRBD1 (5 bases). The CDR3 is 13 amino acids. V was shortened by 3 bases and J by 7 bases, with 13 bases between the two germline ends. CDR1 is MDHEN and CDR2 is SYDVKM in the germline V gene. The CDR3 sequence: CASSFGASWEQYF. CDR3 coding DNA: TGTGCCAGCAGTTTTGGGGCCTCGTGGGAGCAGTACTTC.

The chain has TRBV10-3 and TRBJ2-1; D is unresolved. This CDR3 region has 13 residues. The germline V and J ends were trimmed by 10 bases and 0 bases, with 10 bases remaining between them. Per the germline V gene, CDR1 is ENHRY and CDR2 is SYGVKD. In DNA form, the CDR3 reads TGTGCCACCGCTCAGAGCTCCTACAATGAGCAGTTCTTC. Protein: CATAQSSYNEQFF.

This clone has just one count. CDR3 nucleotide sequence: TGTGCCAGCAGCATAGCCGGGGGCCAAGAGACCCAGTACTTC. It translates to CASSIAGGQETQYF. The genes are TRBV5-5 and TRBJ2-5, with a possible D match to TRBD2 (6 bases). Germline CDR1 SGHKS, CDR2 YYEKEE (reference sequence). This CDR3 region has 14 residues. Deletions cut 4 bases from V and 1 base from J, with 11 bases between.

The J gene is TRBJ1-1, the V gene TRBV11-1, with D perhaps matching TRBD1 (5 bases). The CDR3 spans 14 residues. Germline V CDR1 and CDR2: SGHAT, FQDESV (reference sequence). V gave up 5 bases and J gave up 3 bases, with 13 bases separating them. The CDR3: CASSQGRHYTEAFF. In DNA form, the CDR3 reads TGTGCCAGCAGCCAGGGCCGGCATTACACTGAAGCTTTCTTT.

This chain links TRBV3-1 (or the pseudogene TRBV3-2) with TRBJ1-6; D remains ambiguous. Germline-derived CDR1 and CDR2 are LGHDT and YNNKEL (reference sequence). The CDR3 is 12 amino acids. Trimming took 5 bases from V and 15 from J, leaving 14 bases between them. CDR3 in amino acids: CASSNDGLGLHF. The DNA of the CDR3 is TGTGCCAGCAGCAACGACGGGCTGGGCCTCCACTTT.

This chain joins TRBV19 and TRBJ1-1; the D is unclear. The V and J ends lost 3 bases and 5 bases respectively, with 7 bases between them. The CDR3 consists of 12 residues. Germline V gene data show CDR1 as LNHDA and CDR2 as SQIVND (reference sequence). The CDR3 DNA reads as TGTGCCAGTAGTATTGGACTGACTGAAGCTTTCTTT. Translating it yields CASSIGLTEAFF.

The chain links TRBV20-1 to TRBJ2-1; perhaps TRBD2 as D (6 bases). V dropped 3 bases and J dropped 8 bases, with 17 bases sitting between them. The CDR3 extends over 14 amino acids. CDR1 DFQATT and CDR2 SNEGSKA come from the germline V gene (reference sequence). The CDR3 nucleotides are TGCAGTGCTAGTACGCGGGGCCGACGGGATGAGCAGTTCTTC. It encodes CSASTRGRRDEQFF.

As regards this clone: Other nucleotide sequences in the sample specify the same CDR3. The chain is built from TRBV15 and TRBJ1-2; D is undetermined. V lost 0 bases, J lost 2 bases, and 4 bases lay in between. This CDR3 has 13 amino acids. Germline V gene lookup returns CDR1 LNHNV and CDR2 YYDKDF (reference sequence). CDR3 coding DNA: TGTGCCACCAGCAGAGATAGAAACTATGGCTACACCTTC. Translated, it gives CATSRDRNYGYTF.

The chain has TRBV28 and TRBJ1-1; no reliable D call. Germline CDR1 is MDHEN and CDR2 is SYDVKM. Trimming pared 6 bases from V and 7 bases from J, leaving 21 bases between. The CDR3 consists of 15 residues. CDR3 protein: CASSRGGGRGIEAFF. CDR3 coding DNA: TGTGCCAGCAGCCGGGGTGGAGGGAGAGGCATTGAAGCTTTCTTT.

The J gene is TRBJ1-6, the V gene TRBV9, with D possibly TRBD1 on 5 matching bases. Trimming took 3 bases from V and 4 from J, leaving 17 bases between them. The CDR3 is 17 amino acids. CDR1 and CDR2 (germline): SGDLS, YYNGEE. In DNA, the CDR3 is TGTGCCAGCAGCGCCGCTCGGGGGGGACTTTATAATTCACCCCTCCACTTT. As protein: CASSAARGGLYNSPLHF.

V is TRBV6-5 and J is TRBJ1-1, with D possibly matching TRBD1 (5 bases). The germline V and J ends were trimmed by 4 bases and 10 bases, with 13 bases remaining between them. The CDR3 has 12 amino acids. Germline values: CDR1 MNHEY, CDR2 SVGAGI. The CDR3 sequence is CASSLNRRRAFF. CDR3 sequence (DNA): TGTGCCAGCAGTTTAAACAGGCGACGAGCTTTCTTT.

V is TRBV27 and J is TRBJ1-4; 10 bases match TRBD1. This CDR3 has 14 residues. In germline, CDR1 is MNHEY, CDR2 SMNVEV (reference sequence). The J segment lost 8 bases and the V segment lost 5 bases, leaving 5 bases of the junction unmatched. Here the CDR3 reads CASSDRGPEEKLFF. The CDR3, as DNA: TGTGCCAGCAGTGACAGGGGGCCGGAAGAAAAACTGTTTTTT.

This chain connects TRBV7-8 to TRBJ1-4; D is uncertain. Germline V lookup: CDR1 SGHVS, CDR2 FQNEAQ. The V end was cut by 6 bases, the J end by 2 bases, with 13 bases between. There are 15 residues in the CDR3. This CDR3 is CASSRTLGTNEKLFF. CDR3 coding DNA: TGTGCCAGCAGTCGTACCCTGGGCACTAATGAAAAACTGTTTTTT. Full variable domain (outside the CDR3, taken from reference TRBV7-8 and TRBJ1-4): GAGVSQSPRYKVAKRGQDVALRCDPISGHVSLFWYQQALGQGPEFLTYFQNEAQLDKSGLPSDRFFAERPEGSVSTLKIQRTQQEDSAVYLCASSRTLGTNEKLFFGSGTQLSVL.

CDR3 nucleotides: TGTGCCAGCAGGTCAGGGGGCGCAGGCTATGGCTACACCTTC. Its translation is CASRSGGAGYGYTF. The chain couples TRBV28 to TRBJ1-2; 8 bases align to TRBD1. V shed 6 bases and J 4 bases; nucleotides not matched to a gene: 7. CDR1 and CDR2 (germline): MDHEN, SYDVKM. The CDR3 is made up of 14 amino acids.

The chain links TRBV5-1 to TRBJ2-2, with 10 bases lining up with TRBD2. Per the germline V gene, CDR1 is SGHRS and CDR2 is YFSETQ. This CDR3 is built from 16 residues. The V segment lost 1 base and the J segment 6 bases; nucleotides outside the gene matches: 6. Here the CDR3 DNA reads TGCGCCAGCAGCTTGCTAGCGGGGGAGGTCGCCGGGGAGCTGTTTTTT. It is translated as CASSLLAGEVAGELFF.

The chain recombines TRBV2 with TRBJ2-1; possibly TRBD1 for D (6 bases). Trimming shortened V by 3 bases and J by 4 bases, and 10 bases separated the two germline ends. The germline CDR1 and CDR2 sequences are SNHLY and FYNNEI. The CDR3 has 14 amino acids. Written as DNA, the CDR3 is TGTGCCAGCAGTGATTTAGACAGGTACAATGAGCAGTTCTTC. It encodes CASSDLDRYNEQFF.